This T cell receptor beta chain originates from a study of blood T cell repertoires in COVID-19. Across the whole study: Sources were T cells, B-cell-depleted T cells, or PBMCs; the material itself was cDNA or gDNA.

The CDR3 has 15 amino acids. J gave up 0 bases and V 5 bases, and 5 bases lay outside the gene matches. Germline CDR1 reads SGHRS; CDR2 reads YFSETQ. TCRdb's copy holds only in-frame clones and misses some; the assay was immunoSEQ multiplex PCR. This sample yields approximately 100,000 clones, of which 89% are seen a single time; around 5.2% belongs to the top ten. The receptor's source is a woman older than 75 with active COVID-19. The rearrangement joins TRBV5-1 to TRBJ2-1; 7 positions match TRBD1. The sequencing sample was made of peripheral blood. DNA of the CDR3: TGCGCCAGCAGTCTGGGACAGAGCTCCTACAATGAGCAGTTCTTC. Translation: CASSLGQSSYNEQFF.